These 11 T cell receptor beta chains came from one sample sequenced in a study of long-term antiretroviral therapy in people with HIV. Running of the v3.0 immunoSEQ assay took place at survey level. Assay: immunoSEQ multiplex PCR; the TCRdb copy retains only in-frame clones and omits some. The table lists 23,000 or so clones, approximately 79% of them singletons. Specimen: unsorted PBMCs, collected 2.1 years after starting antiretroviral therapy. Receptors were obtained from a man aged 30 to 39 with HIV.

This chain uses TRBV30 with TRBJ1-1; D gene ambiguous. The CDR3 spans 13 residues. CDR1 and CDR2 from the germline V gene are GTSNPN and SVGIG (reference sequence). CDR3: CATLSDLNTEAFF. The CDR3 region has the DNA TGTGCTACCCTCTCCGACTTGAACACTGAAGCTTTCTTT.

CDR3 coding DNA: TGCGCCAGCAGCTTGGACAGGGAAGCTTTCTTT. Translating gives CASSLDREAFF. The rearrangement links TRBV5-1 to TRBJ1-1; maybe TRBD1 (5 bases). CDR1 is SGHRS and CDR2 is YFSETQ in the germline V gene. This CDR3 comprises 11 residues. The ends were cut back, 0 bases at V and 8 bases at J, with 5 bases in the middle.

The chain has TRBV18 and TRBJ1-3; no clear D. The germline V gene has CDR1 KGHSH and CDR2 LQKENI. V dropped 6 bases and J dropped 4 bases, with 22 bases sitting between them. The CDR3 sequence is 17 residues long. DNA of the CDR3: TGTGCCAGCTCCCTATCAACTGAAGGGCCTCTGGGAAACACCATATATTTT. Its protein product is CASSLSTEGPLGNTIYF.

About this clone: Sequence at one end of the junction differs from germline and may be a read error. V is TRBV9 and J is TRBJ2-1; the D gene could be TRBD1 or TRBD2 (5 bases each). This CDR3 region has 17 residues. Germline V CDR1 and CDR2: SGDLS, YYNGEE. CDR3 nucleotides: TGTGCCAGCAGCGTAGGGGTATGGGGACCCTCCCACAATGAGCAGTTCTTC. Residues: CASSVGVWGPSHNEQFF. Based on the CDR3 plus reference TRBV9 and TRBJ2-1, the full variable domain is DSGVTQTPKHLITATGQRVTLRCSPRSGDLSVYWYQQSLDQGLQFLIQYYNGEERAKGNILERFSAQQFPDLHSELNLSSLELGDSALYFCASSVGVWGPSHNEQFFGPGTRLTVL.

The chain recombines TRBV4-1 with TRBJ2-6; D not certain. The CDR3 covers 16 residues. Per germline, CDR1 MGHRA and CDR2 YSYEKL. The V gene lost 3 bases and the J gene lost 4 bases, with 13 bases spanning the gap. DNA for the CDR3: TGCGCCAGCAGCCATCTGGATCTGGGGGGGGCCAACGTCCTGACTTTC. Translation: CASSHLDLGGANVLTF.

This chain uses TRBV27 with TRBJ2-5; D is unclear. V was trimmed by 1 base and J by 5 bases, leaving 14 bases between them. Looked up from germline, CDR1 is MNHEY and CDR2 is SMNVEV (reference sequence). This CDR3 comprises 15 residues. The CDR3 is CASSLLGNKVETQYF. DNA for the CDR3: TGTGCCAGCAGTTTATTGGGGAACAAAGTGGAGACCCAGTACTTC.

The rearrangement joins TRBV19 to TRBJ1-2; TRBD1 aligns across 8 bases. CDR1 is LNHDA, CDR2 SQIVND, per germline (reference sequence). V lost 3 bases to trimming and J lost 6 bases; unmatched junction nucleotides: 6. The CDR3 runs to 14 residues. CDR3 loop: CASSIPTGAHGYTF. In nucleotides, the CDR3 is TGTGCCAGTAGTATCCCGACAGGGGCCCATGGCTACACCTTC.

This chain joins TRBV7-2 and TRBJ1-2; tentative D call: TRBD1 (5 bases). The CDR3 runs to 15 residues. Trimming took off 0 bases at V and 3 bases at J, with 11 bases between the two ends. Germline V gene lookup returns CDR1 SGHTA and CDR2 FQGNSA. CDR3 sequence: CASSLAHAGDYGYTF. CDR3 nucleotide sequence: TGTGCCAGCAGCTTAGCGCACGCGGGGGACTATGGCTACACCTTC.

The gene calls are TRBV7-9 and TRBJ2-2; either TRBD1 or TRBD2 may supply D (5 bases each). Germline assignment: CDR1 SEHNR and CDR2 FQNEAQ (reference sequence). V dropped 5 bases and J dropped 1 base, with 11 bases sitting between them. The CDR3 runs 15 residues. The CDR3 reads CASSTGTVNTGELFF. The CDR3 region has the DNA TGTGCCAGCAGCACCGGGACGGTGAACACCGGGGAGCTGTTTTTT. Filled out from reference TRBV7-9 and TRBJ2-2, the complete variable domain reads DTGVSQNPRHKITKRGQNVTFRCDPISEHNRLYWYRQTLGQGPEFLTYFQNEAQLEKSRLLSDRFSAERPKGSFSTLEIQRTEQGDSAMYLCASSTGTVNTGELFFGEGSRLTVL.

This clone was seen a single time. The chain combines TRBV19 with TRBJ1-6, with 7 bases identical to TRBD1. The CDR3 is 14 amino acids. Germline trimming cut 10 bases from V and 2 bases from J; bases unmatched to any gene: 5. From germline, CDR1 is LNHDA and CDR2 SQIVND (reference sequence). The CDR3 DNA follows: TGTGCCACCGGGACAGCTACCTATAATTCACCCCTCCACTTT. It is translated as CATGTATYNSPLHF.

This clone showed up just a few times. The chain employs TRBV10-3 and TRBJ2-7; D might be TRBD1 (5 bases). Trimming stripped 0 bases from V and 3 bases from J, with 9 bases between. There are 14 residues in the CDR3. Germline CDR1 ENHRY, CDR2 SYGVKD. CDR3 DNA sequence: TGTGCCATCAGTGAGTCGACAGTAATCTACGAGCAGTACTTC. Translation: CAISESTVIYEQYF.